These 22 T cell receptor beta chains were all obtained from the same sample, sequenced in a study of shared clonotypes between healthy human individuals. TCRdb's table, derived via immunoSEQ multiplex PCR, lists solely in-frame clones and lacks some. Seen here are about 2.1 million clones, about 92% observed once, and the top ten hold 1.5% to 2%. CD8 cells classed as naive were CD45RO-negative and positively selected for CCR7, excluding terminally differentiated effector memory CD45RA+ cells. Sequencing input: naive CD8+ T cells from PBMCs. These receptors were obtained from a man between 18 and 29 years old in good health. Some clones in this sample may be carry-over from other donors' samples.

This rearrangement joins TRBV13 to TRBJ2-7; 8 nucleotides line up with TRBD1. The CDR3 is 14 amino acids. Trimming at V came to 8 bases and at J to 3 bases, leaving 9 bases not matched to a gene. The germline V gene encodes CDR1 PRHDT and CDR2 FYEKMQ (reference sequence). The CDR3 bases are TGTGCCAGCTTGAGCCGGGACAGGAACTACGAGCAGTACTTC. Protein product: CASLSRDRNYEQYF.

The rearrangement uses TRBV9 and TRBJ2-1, with 11 bases aligning to TRBD2. Germline trimming cut 3 bases from V and 5 bases from J; bases unmatched to any gene: 7. CDR3 length equals 16 residues. The V gene's germline CDR1 is SGDLS and CDR2 YYNGEE. The CDR3 protein is CASSAPLAGDNNEQFF. For the CDR3, the DNA is TGTGCCAGCAGCGCACCACTAGCGGGAGACAACAATGAGCAGTTCTTC. Looking up the rest from reference TRBV9 and TRBJ2-1 gives the full variable domain: DSGVTQTPKHLITATGQRVTLRCSPRSGDLSVYWYQQSLDQGLQFLIQYYNGEERAKGNILERFSAQQFPDLHSELNLSSLELGDSALYFCASSAPLAGDNNEQFFGPGTRLTVL.

This clone was observed a single time. The CDR3 DNA reads as TGTGCTAGTGGTTTGGGGCTAGATGAGCAGTTCTTC. It codes for CASGLGLDEQFF. The chain employs TRBV12-5 and TRBJ2-1, with D unresolved. Looked up from germline, CDR1 is LGHNT and CDR2 is FRNRAP. V lost 1 base to trimming and J lost 8 bases, with 6 bases between them. CDR3 length equals 12 residues.

The CDR3 spells CSVVGRQNRTPYYEQYF. Here the CDR3 DNA reads TGCAGCGTTGTGGGGCGGCAAAACAGGACGCCCTACTACGAGCAGTACTTC. V is TRBV29-1 and J is TRBJ2-7, with D possibly TRBD1 on 5 matching bases. V lost 4 bases and J lost 3, with 25 bases in between. This CDR3 has 17 residues. Per the germline V gene, CDR1 is SQVTM and CDR2 is ANQGSEA.

A note on this clone: This same CDR3 is encoded by further DNA sequences in the sample. The rearrangement links TRBV9 to TRBJ2-5; TRBD1 aligns across 8 bases. The CDR3 extends over 14 amino acids. Germline loops: CDR1 SGDLS, CDR2 YYNGEE. After removal of 3 bases from V and 4 bases from J, the junction contained 5 bases not matched to a gene. Here the CDR3 reads CASSARTGTETQYF. DNA of the CDR3: TGTGCCAGCAGCGCAAGGACAGGGACAGAGACCCAGTACTTC.

The gene calls are TRBV6-1 and TRBJ1-1; a weak D match, TRBD1 (5 bases). CDR3 length: 12 residues. Germline assignment: CDR1 MNHNS and CDR2 SASEGT. The ends were cut back, 2 bases at V and 11 bases at J, with 12 bases in the middle. The CDR3 reads CASSERGFEAFF. Here the CDR3 DNA reads TGTGCCAGCAGTGAAAGGGGATTTGAGGCTTTCTTT.

The rearrangement uses TRBV9 and TRBJ2-7, with TRBD2 matching over 12 bases. This CDR3 comprises 15 residues. Germline lookup yields CDR1 SGDLS and CDR2 YYNGEE. V was clipped by 3 bases and J by 3 bases; unmatched bases: 4. CDR3 sequence: CASSAGLAGNYEQYF. CDR3 DNA: TGTGCCAGCAGCGCAGGACTAGCGGGGAACTACGAGCAGTACTTC.

CDR3 in DNA: TGTGCCAGCAGTGAATGGCCCGTCGATGAGCAGTTCTTC. It yields the protein CASSEWPVDEQFF. The chain recombines TRBV25-1 with TRBJ2-1; D unclear. From germline, CDR1 is MGHDK and CDR2 SYGVNS. The CDR3 is 13 amino acids. Trimming shortened V by 1 base and J by 8 bases, and 9 bases separated the two germline ends.

J is TRBJ1-2 and V is TRBV7-9, with D perhaps matching TRBD1 (5 bases). Trimming left V 3 bases short and J 0 bases short, with 14 bases between. This CDR3 spans 16 amino acids. Per the germline V gene, CDR1 is SEHNR and CDR2 is FQNEAQ (reference sequence). The CDR3 sequence is CASSFTVEGPNYGYTF. The CDR3 nucleotides read TGTGCCAGCAGCTTTACCGTTGAGGGACCTAACTATGGCTACACCTTC.

The rearrangement joins TRBV5-1 to TRBJ2-3; D could derive from TRBD1 or TRBD2 (6 bases each). The V end lost 9 bases, the J end lost 3 bases, and 14 bases lay between the germline ends. The CDR3 totals 13 residues. Germline lookup yields CDR1 SGHRS and CDR2 YFSETQ. The CDR3 nucleotides read TGCGCCACGGGGGACACGCGGACAGATACGCAGTATTTT. This translates into CATGDTRTDTQYF. The entire variable domain, with the rest obtained from reference TRBV5-1 and TRBJ2-3, is as follows: KAGVTQTPRYLIKTRGQQVTLSCSPISGHRSVSWYQQTPGQGLQFLFEYFSETQRNKGNFPGRFSGRQFSNSRSEMNVSTLELGDSALYLCATGDTRTDTQYFGPGTRLTVL.

The rearrangement joins TRBV9 to TRBJ2-1; tentatively, D is TRBD2 (5 bases). The CDR3 runs to 17 residues. Germline values: CDR1 SGDLS, CDR2 YYNGEE. The V and J ends lost 0 bases and 1 base respectively, with 14 bases between them. CDR3 nucleotides: TGTGCCAGCAGCGTAGATTCGGTGCGCGGGTCCTACAATGAGCAGTTCTTC. Its protein is CASSVDSVRGSYNEQFF.

The chain couples TRBV27 to TRBJ1-2; D uncertain. The germline CDR1 and CDR2 sequences are MNHEY and SMNVEV (reference sequence). The CDR3 consists of 13 residues. V lost 5 bases, J lost 10 bases, and 17 bases lay in between. The CDR3 coding sequence is TGTGCCAGCAGTGAAAATCGAGGTGCAGACTACACCTTC. This gives the protein CASSENRGADYTF.

V gene TRBV29-1 combines with J gene TRBJ1-3; D not certain. The CDR3 totals 14 residues. Deletions cut 0 bases from V and 2 bases from J, with 8 bases between. In germline, CDR1 is SQVTM, CDR2 ANQGSEA. The CDR3 coding sequence is TGCAGCGTTGAAGACGCGGGGACTGGAAACACCATATATTTT. This gives the protein CSVEDAGTGNTIYF.

This clone was observed a few times. This chain joins TRBV9 and TRBJ1-3; D ambiguous. Between the trimmed V and J ends, which lost 3 bases and 3 bases, there was a span of 10 bases. Germline V CDR1 and CDR2: SGDLS, YYNGEE. The CDR3 extends over 14 amino acids. The CDR3 nucleotides are TGTGCCAGCAGCGGAGACGGTTTTGGAAACACCATATATTTT. Amino acids: CASSGDGFGNTIYF.

The genes are TRBV5-1 and TRBJ2-1; TRBD2 agrees at 16 bases. CDR1 is SGHRS and CDR2 is YFSETQ in the germline V gene. This CDR3 has 19 amino acids. V lost 4 bases to trimming and J lost 0 bases; unmatched junction nucleotides: 7. The CDR3 bases are TGCGCCAGCAGCCCAGGGACTAGCGGGAGGGGGGGCTCCTACAATGAGCAGTTCTTC. Translated: CASSPGTSGRGGSYNEQFF.

The chain joins TRBV28 to TRBJ2-7; the match to TRBD1 covers 9 bases. In germline, CDR1 is MDHEN, CDR2 SYDVKM. The CDR3 extends over 14 amino acids. The junction had 7 bases not matched to a gene; V was cut back by 7 bases and J by 3 bases. DNA for the CDR3: TGTGCCAGCACCGCCAGACAGGGGGTCTACGAGCAGTACTTC. This gives the protein CASTARQGVYEQYF.

The chain links TRBV11-2 to TRBJ2-5; D unresolved. The germline CDR1 and CDR2 sequences are SGHAT and FQNNGV. V lost 5 bases to trimming and J lost 1 base, with 11 bases between them. The CDR3 has 14 amino acids. The CDR3: CASSARSTQETQYF. The CDR3 DNA follows: TGTGCCAGCAGCGCACGGTCCACCCAAGAGACCCAGTACTTC.

This clone has a single count. This sequence joins TRBV9 and TRBJ1-4; a weak D match, TRBD1 (5 bases). Germline V CDR1 and CDR2: SGDLS, YYNGEE. V lost 0 bases and J lost 0, with 9 bases in between. This CDR3 contains 16 residues. Here the CDR3 reads CASSVEGAPTNEKLFF. For the CDR3, the DNA is TGTGCCAGCAGCGTAGAAGGGGCCCCAACTAATGAAAAACTGTTTTTT.

The chain carries TRBV15 and TRBJ2-1; D is unresolved. The CDR3 totals 12 residues. Germline-derived CDR1 and CDR2 are LNHNV and YYDKDF (reference sequence). V was shortened by 3 bases and J by 5 bases, with 5 bases between the two germline ends. The CDR3 reads CATSSGDNEQFF. The CDR3 DNA reads as TGTGCCACCAGCAGCGGAGACAATGAGCAGTTCTTC.

The V call is TRBV5-4, the J call TRBJ2-7, with a possible D match to TRBD1 (5 bases). Germline V CDR1 and CDR2: SGHNT, YYREEE (reference sequence). The CDR3 consists of 17 residues. V lost 0 bases and J lost 3, with 19 bases in between. The CDR3 here is CASSLAFTGRKSYEQYF. The CDR3 DNA is TGTGCCAGCAGCTTGGCCTTTACAGGACGGAAAAGCTACGAGCAGTACTTC.

The CDR3 reads CASSDRTGASTDTQYF. CDR3 DNA: TGTGCCAGCAGTGATCGGACAGGGGCCAGCACAGATACGCAGTATTTT. The V call is TRBV6-1, the J call TRBJ2-3; 9 nucleotides line up with TRBD1. The germline V gene encodes CDR1 MNHNS and CDR2 SASEGT. The CDR3 loop spans 16 amino acids. The V and J ends lost 3 bases and 0 bases, in that order; junction bases with no gene match: 4.

The chain is built from TRBV6-1 and TRBJ2-2; D may be TRBD1 or TRBD2 (5 bases each). The germline V gene encodes CDR1 MNHNS and CDR2 SASEGT. V was trimmed by 5 bases and J by 6 bases, leaving 10 bases between them. This CDR3 spans 13 amino acids. The DNA for the CDR3 is TGTGCCAGCAGTCTGAGGGGTCCCGGGGAGCTGTTTTTT. Protein sequence: CASSLRGPGELFF.